This is a list of T cell receptor beta chains from one sample in a study of regulatory T cells in long-lasting Graves disease. From the multiplex PCR reads, TCRdb called clonotypes with MiXCR, one entry per CDR3 protein. The table has about 430,000 distinct CDR3 sequences, roughly 15% seen once; the top ten hold approximately 7.8%. These records were also assigned to another study, of T cells in Graves' hyperthyroidism and ophthalmopathy.

The sample consisted of peripheral blood mononuclear cells (PBMCs), taken at new diagnosis, from a patient treated with antithyroid drugs. The source is a woman in her forties with Graves disease. CDR3s include the opening cysteine and the closing phenylalanine or tryptophan. A D gene is named only where the DNA matches it firmly. Only some rows state a clone size, as once, few, many or a class for expanded clones.

cdr3_aa: CATRGGARSSYEQYF
cdr3_nt: TGTGCCACCAGGGGGGGGGCACGATCCTCCTACGAGCAGTACTTC
clone_size: -
d_call: -
v_call: TRBV28
j_call: TRBJ2-7

cdr3_aa: CASSEETSWNEQFF
cdr3_nt: TGTGCCAGCAGTGAAGAAACTAGCTGGAATGAGCAGTTCTTC
clone_size: many
d_call: -
v_call: TRBV2
j_call: TRBJ2-1

cdr3_aa: CASAFPSSNQPQHF
cdr3_nt: TGTGCCAGCGCGTTTCCGAGTAGCAATCAGCCCCAGCATTTT
clone_size: -
d_call: -
v_call: TRBV28
j_call: TRBJ1-5

cdr3_aa: CASSWGDEQYF
cdr3_nt: TGTGCCAGCAGTTGGGGGGACGAGCAGTACTTC
clone_size: many
d_call: -
v_call: TRBV27
j_call: TRBJ2-7

cdr3_aa: CASSVARVIEQFF
cdr3_nt: TGTGCCAGCAGTGTGGCCAGGGTGATTGAGCAGTTCTTC
clone_size: few
d_call: -
v_call: TRBV2
j_call: TRBJ2-1

cdr3_aa: CATDVRGSTDTQYF
cdr3_nt: TGTGCCACCGACGTCCGGGGTAGCACAGATACGCAGTATTTT
clone_size: many
d_call: -
v_call: TRBV11-2
j_call: TRBJ2-3

cdr3_aa: CASSTTPTVYEQYF
cdr3_nt: TGTGCCAGCAGTACCACCCCGACAGTCTACGAGCAGTACTTC
clone_size: few
d_call: -
v_call: TRBV6-1
j_call: TRBJ2-7

cdr3_aa: CASSLGRRSDYEQYF
cdr3_nt: TGTGCCAGCAGCTTGGGAAGGCGAAGCGACTACGAGCAGTACTTC
clone_size: many
d_call: -
v_call: TRBV5-6
j_call: TRBJ2-7

cdr3_aa: CASSLGYGETQYF
cdr3_nt: TGCGCCAGCAGCTTGGGCTATGGGGAGACCCAGTACTTC
clone_size: few
d_call: -
v_call: TRBV5-1
j_call: TRBJ2-5

cdr3_aa: CASSPGPTNTGELFF
cdr3_nt: TGTGCCAGCAGCCCCGGCCCTACGAACACCGGGGAGCTGTTTTTT
clone_size: many
d_call: -
v_call: TRBV13
j_call: TRBJ2-2

cdr3_aa: CASSSPTNYNEQFF
cdr3_nt: TGTGCCAGCAGCTCCCCGACAAATTACAATGAGCAGTTCTTC
clone_size: many
d_call: -
v_call: TRBV7-2
j_call: TRBJ2-1

cdr3_aa: CASGIRDRGSDEQYF
cdr3_nt: TGTGCCAGCGGGATAAGGGACAGGGGTTCCGACGAGCAGTACTTC
clone_size: few
d_call: TRBD1
v_call: TRBV6-1
j_call: TRBJ2-7

cdr3_aa: CASSPEGLAGVREQFF
cdr3_nt: TGTGCCAGCAGTCCCGAGGGACTAGCGGGAGTAAGGGAGCAGTTCTTC
clone_size: many
d_call: TRBD2
v_call: TRBV12-3/TRBV12-4
j_call: TRBJ2-1

cdr3_aa: CASGLVQGGTGELFF
cdr3_nt: TGTGCTAGTGGTTTGGTGCAGGGAGGGACCGGGGAGCTGTTTTTT
clone_size: many
d_call: TRBD2
v_call: TRBV12-5
j_call: TRBJ2-2

cdr3_aa: CASSLLGDTHYEQYF
cdr3_nt: TGTGCCAGCAGCCTACTAGGAGACACCCACTACGAGCAGTACTTC
clone_size: many
d_call: -
v_call: TRBV11-1
j_call: TRBJ2-7

cdr3_aa: CASSFARYTGELFF
cdr3_nt: TGCGCCAGCAGCTTTGCGAGGTACACCGGGGAGCTGTTTTTT
clone_size: few
d_call: -
v_call: TRBV4-1
j_call: TRBJ2-2

cdr3_aa: CASSEVGGVTDTQYF
cdr3_nt: TGTGCCAGCAGTGAAGTGGGGGGGGTCACAGATACGCAGTATTTT
clone_size: many
d_call: TRBD2
v_call: TRBV2
j_call: TRBJ2-3